A single sample gave rise to the 15 T cell receptor beta chains below, sequenced in a study of blood T cell repertoires in COVID-19. TCRdb's table, derived via immunoSEQ multiplex PCR, lists solely in-frame clones and lacks some. The table lists over 70,000 clones, 65% to 85% of them singletons, with 25% to 30% in the top ten. Sequenced input: peripheral blood. The receptors come from a human donor in a cohort sampled during active COVID-19.

This chain links TRBV7-8 with TRBJ2-5; tentative D call: TRBD2 (5 bases). Trimming stripped 1 base from V and 5 bases from J, with 17 bases between. CDR3 length: 16 residues. The germline V gene has CDR1 SGHVS and CDR2 FQNEAQ. The CDR3 region is CASSLGTLLWEETQYF. The CDR3 DNA reads as TGTGCCAGCAGCTTAGGGACCCTATTATGGGAGGAGACCCAGTACTTC. The full variable domain, its missing parts supplied by reference TRBV7-8 and TRBJ2-5, is GAGVSQSPRYKVAKRGQDVALRCDPISGHVSLFWYQQALGQGPEFLTYFQNEAQLDKSGLPSDRFFAERPEGSVSTLKIQRTQQEDSAVYLCASSLGTLLWEETQYFGPGTRLLVL.

The V gene is TRBV6-5, the J gene TRBJ2-7; D possibly corresponds to TRBD1 (6 bases). Per the germline V gene, CDR1 is MNHEY and CDR2 is SVGAGI. The V gene lost 7 bases and the J gene lost 1 base, with 8 bases spanning the gap. CDR3 size: 12 residues. The CDR3 nucleotides are TGTGCCAGCACCGGACAGTCCTACGAGCAGTACTTC. Amino acids: CASTGQSYEQYF.

The rearrangement joins TRBV7-8 to TRBJ2-7; tentative D call: TRBD2 (6 bases). Germline V gene sequence: CDR1 SGHVS, CDR2 FQNEAQ. V was cut by 0 bases and J by 2 bases, with 8 bases left in between. The CDR3 loop spans 14 amino acids. CDR3 DNA sequence: TGTGCCAGCAGCTTAGCCGGCGGGGCCTACGAGCAGTACTTC. Its translation is CASSLAGGAYEQYF.

The chain carries TRBV7-3 and TRBJ2-5, with 8 bases lining up with TRBD2. Per the germline V gene, CDR1 is SGHTA and CDR2 is FQGTGA. The junction had 2 bases not matched to a gene; V was cut back by 2 bases and J by 0 bases. This CDR3 comprises 15 residues. CDR3 DNA sequence: TGTGCCAGCAGCTTAGGCGGGGGGCACCAAGAGACCCAGTACTTC. This encodes CASSLGGGHQETQYF.

The CDR3 DNA reads as TGTGCCAGCAGCCGCGGGTCGGGAGTCCAGGCGCAGAGTGAAGCTTTCTTT. Protein product: CASSRGSGVQAQSEAFF. The gene calls are TRBV7-2 and TRBJ1-1; D call uncertain. V shed 5 bases and J shed 7 bases, with 26 bases lying between them. This CDR3 is built from 17 residues. Germline loops: CDR1 SGHTA, CDR2 FQGNSA.

The V gene is TRBV3-1 (or the pseudogene TRBV3-2), the J gene TRBJ1-2, with D possibly matching TRBD1 (5 bases). CDR1 LGHDT and CDR2 YNNKEL come from the germline V gene (reference sequence). The V end was cut by 1 base, the J end by 3 bases, with 9 bases between. This CDR3 is 14 amino acids long. The CDR3 spells CASSQAGWDYGYTF. The CDR3 DNA follows: TGTGCCAGCAGCCAAGCAGGGTGGGACTATGGCTACACCTTC.

This clone came up once. The chain carries TRBV10-2 and TRBJ2-3, with a possible D match to TRBD1 (6 bases). Germline assignment: CDR1 WSHSY and CDR2 SAAADI. Deletions cut 6 bases from V and 5 bases from J, with 15 bases between. CDR3 length equals 14 residues. The CDR3 nucleotides read TGCGCCAGCAGCATTATGGACAGTAGAGATACGCAGTATTTT. This encodes CASSIMDSRDTQYF.

There are a few counts of this clone. This chain links TRBV2 with TRBJ2-1, with 9 bases aligning to TRBD1. The CDR3 extends over 14 amino acids. Germline lookup yields CDR1 SNHLY and CDR2 FYNNEI. V was clipped by 8 bases and J by 5 bases; unmatched bases: 7. CDR3 protein: CASQSRTGDNEQFF. The CDR3 DNA reads TGTGCCAGCCAAAGCAGGACAGGGGACAATGAGCAGTTCTTC.

This clone was picked up a small number of times. The V call is TRBV2, the J call TRBJ2-7, with D possibly being TRBD2 (5 bases). Trimming removed 4 bases from V and 0 bases from J, with 7 bases in between. The CDR3 spans 13 residues. Germline V gene sequence: CDR1 SNHLY, CDR2 FYNNEI. DNA of the CDR3: TGTGCCAGCAGTGGTGGGAGCTCCTACGAGCAGTACTTC. Protein sequence: CASSGGSSYEQYF.

This clone came up once. The V and J genes are TRBV15 and TRBJ1-2, with a possible D match to TRBD1 (6 bases). CDR3 size: 13 residues. V shed 6 bases and J shed 4 bases, with 12 bases lying between them. Germline assignment: CDR1 LNHNV and CDR2 YYDKDF (reference sequence). The DNA for the CDR3 is TGTGCCACCAGTCGGGGGGCCCTCTATGGCTACACCTTC. Its protein is CATSRGALYGYTF.

The genes are TRBV2 and TRBJ2-7; no reliable D call. The CDR3 consists of 14 residues. From germline, CDR1 is SNHLY and CDR2 FYNNEI. V was shortened by 3 bases and J by 1 base, with 10 bases between the two germline ends. CDR3: CASSEIHRSYEQYF. The DNA of the CDR3 is TGTGCCAGCAGTGAGATTCACAGATCCTACGAGCAGTACTTC.

This clone was counted once. J is TRBJ1-2 and V is TRBV5-4; perhaps TRBD1 as D (6 bases). The germline V and J ends were trimmed by 5 bases and 1 base, with 9 bases remaining between them. Looked up from germline, CDR1 is SGHNT and CDR2 is YYREEE (reference sequence). The CDR3 runs 13 residues. The CDR3 reads CASSRGGNYGYTF. CDR3 DNA sequence: TGTGCCAGCAGTCGAGGGGGTAACTATGGCTACACCTTC.

V gene TRBV7-2 combines with J gene TRBJ2-1; 11 nucleotides line up with TRBD2. The CDR3 contains 15 residues. V trimming: 5 bases; J trimming: 3 bases; junction bases outside the gene matches: 3. CDR1 is SGHTA, CDR2 FQGNSA, per germline. The CDR3 DNA sequence: TGTGCCAGCAGCCTCGGGACTAGCGGCTACAATGAGCAGTTCTTC. This sequence encodes CASSLGTSGYNEQFF.

The chain uses TRBV2 and TRBJ1-2; 12 bases map to TRBD1. This CDR3 contains 14 residues. Germline CDR1 SNHLY, CDR2 FYNNEI. V dropped 7 bases and J dropped 4; count of bases not matched to a gene: 4. The DNA of the CDR3 is TGTGCCAGCAAACCGGGACAGGGGGCCTATGGCTACACCTTC. Its protein product is CASKPGQGAYGYTF.

The rearrangement joins TRBV5-1 to TRBJ1-3; the D gene is possibly TRBD1 (5 bases). The germline V and J ends were trimmed by 4 bases and 0 bases, with 17 bases remaining between them. The CDR3 has 17 residues. From germline, CDR1 is SGHRS and CDR2 YFSETQ. CDR3: CASSPGAGISSGNTIYF. The CDR3 coding sequence is TGCGCCAGCAGCCCTGGGGCGGGGATCAGCTCTGGAAACACCATATATTTT.